The clone carrying this TCR beta chain was counted between two and nine times. Its antigen is unknown. The junction does not match germline at one end; this may be a read error. The CDR3 length is 14 residues. Germline V gene lookup returns CDR1 SNHLY and CDR2 FYNNEI. The data were taken from a study of T cells after yellow fever vaccination. TCRdb re-called the 5' RACE reads through MiXCR, storing one row per CDR3 protein. The data show 300,000 to 400,000 distinct CDR3 sequences, about an eighth seen once. Whole-study results and caveats: A large majority of primary-vaccination clones showed up again after the booster (approximately 95% CD4, around 88% CD8).

The TCR originated in a man aged 18-30 years who received the YFV17D yellow fever vaccine. The material was CD4+ T cells sorted from PBMCs, obtained 15 days after the yellow fever booster vaccination. This chain uses TRBV2 with TRBJ1-1; TRBD1 might be the D (6 bases). The CDR3 protein is CAGRGQLANTEAFF. For the CDR3, the DNA is TGTGCCGGCAGAGGACAGCTTGCGAACACTGAAGCTTTCTTT.